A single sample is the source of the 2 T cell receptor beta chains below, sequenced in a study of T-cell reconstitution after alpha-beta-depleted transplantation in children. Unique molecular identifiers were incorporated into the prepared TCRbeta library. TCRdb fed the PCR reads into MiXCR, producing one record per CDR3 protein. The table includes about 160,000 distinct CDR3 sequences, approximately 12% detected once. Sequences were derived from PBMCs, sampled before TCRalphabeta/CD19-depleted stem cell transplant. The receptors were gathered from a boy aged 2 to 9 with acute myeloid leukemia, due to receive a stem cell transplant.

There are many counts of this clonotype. CDR3 region: CSVGGPYTEAFF. The CDR3 DNA reads as TGCAGCGTTGGGGGACCGTACACTGAAGCTTTCTTT. This chain connects TRBV29-1 to TRBJ1-1, with D perhaps matching TRBD1 (5 bases). V shed 4 bases and J shed 3 bases, with 9 bases lying between them. CDR1 SQVTM and CDR2 ANQGSEA come from the germline V gene. The CDR3 totals 12 residues.

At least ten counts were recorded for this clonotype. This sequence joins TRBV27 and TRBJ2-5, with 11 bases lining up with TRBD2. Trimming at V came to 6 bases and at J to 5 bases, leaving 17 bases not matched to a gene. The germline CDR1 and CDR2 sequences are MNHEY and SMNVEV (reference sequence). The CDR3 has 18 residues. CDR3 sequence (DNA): TGTGCCAGCAGGCTTCGTGCCGGAGGGACTAGCGGCGGGGAGACCCAGTACTTC. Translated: CASRLRAGGTSGGETQYF.